The next 21 T cell receptor beta chains were all read from a single sample in a study of cytotoxic CD8 clonotypes in ibrutinib-treated CLL (dated by TCRdb to the early 2020s). The library was made by the immunoSEQ multiplex PCR assay. The table comes from immuneACCESS by way of TCRdb, which keeps in-frame sequences with V and J called. Part of the clones is missing from these tables; in studies checked, under half for an unresolved V gene and the rest for unknown reasons. This sample holds some 300,000 clones; more than 65% were observed only once. The top ten clonotypes cover approximately 7% of the sample. Sequenced material: PBMCs, taken before ibrutinib treatment. The receptors shown here come from a human donor with chronic lymphocytic leukemia.

The genes are TRBV4-1 and TRBJ2-7; TRBD1 agrees at 9 bases. V shed 3 bases, J shed 3 bases, and the junction held 6 bases outside the gene matches. The CDR3 is 15 amino acids. Germline assignment: CDR1 MGHRA and CDR2 YSYEKL. CDR3 in DNA: TGCGCCAGCAGCCAGAGAACAGGGGGCCACTACGAGCAGTACTTC. It yields the protein CASSQRTGGHYEQYF.

This sequence joins TRBV7-6 and TRBJ2-5, with D unclear. Germline V lookup: CDR1 SGHVS, CDR2 FNYEAQ. The V gene lost 3 bases and the J gene lost 2 bases, with 7 bases spanning the gap. This CDR3 spans 13 amino acids. CDR3 amino acids: CASSLTHQETQYF. The CDR3 DNA sequence: TGTGCCAGCAGCTTGACACATCAAGAGACCCAGTACTTC.

This rearrangement joins TRBV7-9 to TRBJ1-4; 7 nucleotides line up with TRBD1. Germline V lookup: CDR1 SEHNR, CDR2 FQNEAQ (reference sequence). The CDR3 consists of 14 residues. V shed 4 bases and J 7 bases; nucleotides not matched to a gene: 6. As DNA, the CDR3 is TGTGCCAGCAGCTCCGGGACAGCGGGTGAAAAACTGTTTTTT. It is translated as CASSSGTAGEKLFF.

The chain uses TRBV7-6 and TRBJ1-1, with unresolved D. The CDR3 is 15 residues long. The ends were cut back, 4 bases at V and 1 base at J, with 13 bases in the middle. From germline, CDR1 is SGHVS and CDR2 FNYEAQ. CDR3 residues: CASSYYPGPNTEAFF. CDR3 DNA sequence: TGTGCCAGCAGCTACTACCCCGGGCCGAACACTGAAGCTTTCTTT.

The rearrangement joins TRBV18 to TRBJ2-7; 10 nucleotides line up with TRBD2. Germline CDR1 is KGHSH and CDR2 is LQKENI. V lost 4 bases to trimming and J lost 5 bases; unmatched junction nucleotides: 8. The CDR3 is made up of 15 amino acids. DNA for the CDR3: TGTGCCAGCTCACAAACTAGCGGGATAGTCGACGAGCAGTACTTC. This gives the protein CASSQTSGIVDEQYF.

This clone showed up just a few times. V is TRBV11-2 and J is TRBJ2-7; no firm D call. The germline V gene has CDR1 SGHAT and CDR2 FQNNGV. The germline V and J ends were trimmed by 0 bases and 6 bases, with 6 bases remaining between them. The CDR3 is 12 residues long. The CDR3 region has the DNA TGTGCCAGCAGCTTAGAATATGGCGAGCAGTACTTC. Translating gives CASSLEYGEQYF.

The chain links TRBV7-2 to TRBJ2-2; D gene uncertain. Germline loops: CDR1 SGHTA, CDR2 FQGNSA. The CDR3 totals 13 residues. V shed 2 bases and J shed 6 bases, with 7 bases lying between them. This CDR3 reads CASSLNLPGELFF. The CDR3 bases are TGTGCCAGCAGCTTAAACCTCCCCGGGGAGCTGTTTTTT.

The chain has TRBV15 and TRBJ1-1, with D tentatively TRBD1 (5 bases). Trimming shortened V by 3 bases and J by 6 bases, and 11 bases separated the two germline ends. CDR1 LNHNV and CDR2 YYDKDF come from the germline V gene (reference sequence). This CDR3 contains 13 residues. The CDR3 DNA reads as TGTGCCACCAGCAGGGGGCATCGGGCTGAAGCTTTCTTT. This gives the protein CATSRGHRAEAFF. Filled out from reference TRBV15 and TRBJ1-1, the complete variable domain reads DAMVIQNPRYQVTQFGKPVTLSCSQTLNHNVMYWYQQKSSQAPKLLFHYYDKDFNNEADTPDNFQSRRPNTSFCFLDIRSPGLGDTAMYLCATSRGHRAEAFFGQGTRLTVV.

The chain is built from TRBV27 and TRBJ2-1; D possibly corresponds to TRBD1 (6 bases). Trimming stripped 6 bases from V and 8 bases from J, with 17 bases between. CDR1 and CDR2 (germline): MNHEY, SMNVEV (reference sequence). The CDR3 is made up of 14 amino acids. CDR3 bases: TGTGCCAGCAGCCCGACCAGGGGACGGCATGAGCAGTTCTTC. Amino acids: CASSPTRGRHEQFF.

The chain carries TRBV6-5 and TRBJ2-2; possibly TRBD1 or TRBD2 for D (6 bases each). Looked up from germline, CDR1 is MNHEY and CDR2 is SVGAGI. V lost 6 bases and J lost 1, with 9 bases in between. This CDR3 spans 14 amino acids. The CDR3 DNA reads TGTGCCAGCAGCGGAGGGGGGAACACCGGGGAGCTGTTTTTT. Translation gives CASSGGGNTGELFF.

This clone has only one observation. CDR3 DNA: TGTGCCAGCAGCCTTTTTGCGGGAGTCCCCTTAGCCAAAAACATTCAGTACTTC. Its translation is CASSLFAGVPLAKNIQYF. V usage is TRBV28 and J usage is TRBJ2-4; TRBD2 agrees at 7 bases. The ends lost 6 bases at V and 0 bases at J; junction bases unmatched: 14. The CDR3 sequence is 18 residues long. CDR1 is MDHEN, CDR2 SYDVKM, per germline.

The CDR3 sequence: CASSLGQFSHEQYF. The CDR3 bases are TGCGCCAGCAGCTTGGGTCAGTTTTCTCACGAGCAGTACTTC. This chain joins TRBV5-1 and TRBJ2-7; unclear D gene. V lost 0 bases and J lost 5, with 12 bases in between. The CDR3 is 14 residues long. From germline, CDR1 is SGHRS and CDR2 YFSETQ.

About this clone itself: Different DNA sequences within this sample yield the same CDR3. This chain connects TRBV7-2 to TRBJ1-5; D is undetermined. In germline, CDR1 is SGHTA, CDR2 FQGNSA. The CDR3 loop spans 14 amino acids. V was cut by 5 bases and J by 1 base, with 9 bases left in between. The CDR3, as DNA: TGTGCCAGCAGCCCAACAAACAGCAATCAGCCCCAGCATTTT. The encoded protein is CASSPTNSNQPQHF.

This clone has just one count. The gene calls are TRBV10-3 and TRBJ1-1; D ambiguous. The V gene lost 2 bases and the J gene lost 4 bases, with 11 bases spanning the gap. Germline V lookup: CDR1 ENHRY, CDR2 SYGVKD. The CDR3 consists of 14 residues. The CDR3 sequence is CAISEVADGTEAFF. The CDR3 nucleotides are TGTGCCATCAGTGAGGTGGCGGATGGCACTGAAGCTTTCTTT.

This clone was counted only a few times. The V call is TRBV2, the J call TRBJ2-5; possibly TRBD1 for D (5 bases). The CDR3 length is 16 residues. V gave up 4 bases and J gave up 4 bases, with 19 bases separating them. Germline V CDR1 and CDR2: SNHLY, FYNNEI. Here the CDR3 reads CASSGTTLAGGETQYF. CDR3 DNA sequence: TGTGCCAGCAGTGGGACAACCTTGGCAGGCGGAGAGACCCAGTACTTC.

The gene calls are TRBV30 and TRBJ2-1, with D perhaps TRBD1 (5 bases). The germline V and J ends were trimmed by 3 bases and 0 bases, with 12 bases remaining between them. Germline values: CDR1 GTSNPN, CDR2 SVGIG (reference sequence). The CDR3 runs to 15 residues. The CDR3 sequence: CAWRERGSSYNEQFF. CDR3 coding DNA: TGTGCCTGGAGGGAAAGGGGTAGCTCCTACAATGAGCAGTTCTTC.

The chain couples TRBV5-4 to TRBJ2-7; 11 bases agree with TRBD1. Germline-derived CDR1 and CDR2 are SGHNT and YYREEE (reference sequence). V gave up 1 base and J gave up 6 bases; unmatched junction bases: 6. The CDR3 has 15 residues. This CDR3 is CASSLLGQGAGEQYF. The CDR3 DNA sequence: TGTGCCAGCAGCTTGCTTGGACAGGGGGCGGGCGAGCAGTACTTC.

In this sample, this clone turned up a few times. The chain carries TRBV5-1 and TRBJ2-3, with TRBD1 matching 9 bases. The CDR3 length is 15 residues. Germline CDR1 is SGHRS and CDR2 is YFSETQ. The trim removed 4 bases at V and 2 bases at J, leaving 5 bases unmatched. The CDR3 nucleotides are TGCGCCAGCAGCCAGGGACAGGGTTACACAGATACGCAGTATTTT. Translating it yields CASSQGQGYTDTQYF.

The gene calls are TRBV11-2 and TRBJ2-1, with 9 bases fitting TRBD2. Germline CDR1 SGHAT, CDR2 FQNNGV. The V segment lost 3 bases and the J segment 4 bases; nucleotides outside the gene matches: 7. The CDR3 runs to 16 residues. CDR3 DNA sequence: TGTGCCAGCAGCTTCGACTTAGCGGGAGAGTACAATGAGCAGTTCTTC. Its translation: CASSFDLAGEYNEQFF.

The rearrangement uses TRBV5-5 and TRBJ2-3; 9 positions agree with TRBD2. Germline V gene lookup returns CDR1 SGHKS and CDR2 YYEKEE (reference sequence). The CDR3 runs 17 residues. With 0 bases clipped from V and 1 base from J, the junction kept 6 bases outside the gene matches. The CDR3, as DNA: TGTGCCAGCAGCTTGGCCGAGGGACTAGCAGGCACAGATACGCAGTATTTT. Its translation: CASSLAEGLAGTDTQYF.

This chain joins TRBV25-1 and TRBJ1-5, with 12 bases fitting TRBD1. Germline V CDR1 and CDR2: MGHDK, SYGVNS. CDR3 length: 14 residues. V dropped 7 bases and J dropped 5; count of bases not matched to a gene: 3. CDR3 sequence: CASKGQGAYQPQHF. CDR3 nucleotide sequence: TGTGCCAGCAAGGGACAGGGGGCTTATCAGCCCCAGCATTTT.